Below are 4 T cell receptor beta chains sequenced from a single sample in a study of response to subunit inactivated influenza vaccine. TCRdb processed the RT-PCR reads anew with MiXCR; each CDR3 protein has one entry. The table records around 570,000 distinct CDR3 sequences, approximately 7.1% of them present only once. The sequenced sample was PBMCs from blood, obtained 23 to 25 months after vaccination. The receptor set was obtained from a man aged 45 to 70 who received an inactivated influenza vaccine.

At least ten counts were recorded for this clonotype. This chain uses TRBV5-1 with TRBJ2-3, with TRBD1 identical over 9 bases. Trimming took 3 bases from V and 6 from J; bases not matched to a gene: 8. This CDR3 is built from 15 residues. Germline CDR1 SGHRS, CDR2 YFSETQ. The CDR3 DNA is TGCGCCAGCAGCTCGGGACAGGGTCATGGGGATACGCAGTATTTT. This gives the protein CASSSGQGHGDTQYF.

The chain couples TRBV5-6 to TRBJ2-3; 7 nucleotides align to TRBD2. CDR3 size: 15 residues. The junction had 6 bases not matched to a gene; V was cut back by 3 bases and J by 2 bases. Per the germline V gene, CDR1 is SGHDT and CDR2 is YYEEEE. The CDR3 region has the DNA TGTGCCAGCAGCTGGGTAGCGGGCCCCACAGATACGCAGTATTTT. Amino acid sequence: CASSWVAGPTDTQYF. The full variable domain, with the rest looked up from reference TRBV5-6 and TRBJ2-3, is DAGVTQSPTHLIKTRGQQVTLRCSPKSGHDTVSWYQQALGQGPQFIFQYYEEEERQRGNFPDRFSGHQFPNYSSELNVNALLLGDSALYLCASSWVAGPTDTQYFGPGTRLTVL.

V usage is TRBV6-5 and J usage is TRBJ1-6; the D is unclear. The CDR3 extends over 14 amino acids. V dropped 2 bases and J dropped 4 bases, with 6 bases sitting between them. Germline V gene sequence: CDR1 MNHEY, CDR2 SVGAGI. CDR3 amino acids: CASSYNSYNSPLHF. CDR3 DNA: TGTGCCAGCAGTTACAACAGTTATAATTCACCCCTCCACTTT.

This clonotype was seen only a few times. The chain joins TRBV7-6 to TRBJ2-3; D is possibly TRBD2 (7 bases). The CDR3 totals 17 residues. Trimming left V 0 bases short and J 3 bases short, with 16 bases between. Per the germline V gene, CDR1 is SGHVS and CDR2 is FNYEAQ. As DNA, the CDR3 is TGTGCCAGCAGCTTAGCAACTACAGGGCGGGGGACAGATACGCAGTATTTT. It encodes CASSLATTGRGTDTQYF.